The rows below give T cell receptor beta chains drawn from one sample of a study of response to subunit inactivated influenza vaccine. TCRdb fed the RT-PCR reads into MiXCR, producing one record per CDR3 protein. The table has 650,000 to 800,000 distinct CDR3 sequences, approximately 17% seen once. This specimen consisted of PBMCs from blood, obtained 5 days after vaccination. The source of these receptors is a middle-aged man who received an inactivated influenza vaccine. Both conserved end residues are part of each CDR3. A D gene is named only where the DNA matches it firmly. Size values are once, few and many counts, or a class for expanded clones, and some rows have none.

V gene	D gene	CDR3 length	J gene	clone size	CDR3 DNA	CDR3 protein
TRBV5-6	-	13	TRBJ2-5	few	TGTGCCAGCAGCTACAGGGTGGAAGAGACCCAGTACTTC	CASSYRVEETQYF
TRBV10-3	-	13	TRBJ2-5	many	TGTGCCATCAGCGGGACATCCGTGGAGACCCAGTACTTC	CAISGTSVETQYF
TRBV5-1	-	13	TRBJ2-5	-	TGCGCCAGCAGCTTGAGGGGAATAGAGACCCAGTACTTC	CASSLRGIETQYF
TRBV11-2	-	14	TRBJ2-7	once	TGTGCCAGCAGCTTGGGGACTCAGCTCTACGAGCAGTACTTC	CASSLGTQLYEQYF
TRBV6-1	-	13	TRBJ2-3	few	TGTGCCAGCAAGCGGGTTAACACAGATACGCAGTATTTT	CASKRVNTDTQYF
TRBV6-1	-	13	TRBJ1-1	-	TGTGCCAGCAGAAAACAGGGAGGCACTGAAGCTTTCTTT	CASRKQGGTEAFF
TRBV9	-	15	TRBJ2-5	few	TGTGCCAGCAGCGTAGGATTTGGGGCCCAAGAGACCCAGTACTTC	CASSVGFGAQETQYF
TRBV7-2	-	14	TRBJ1-1	few	TGTGCCAGCAGCTTAGACATACGCGGCACTGAAGCTTTCTTT	CASSLDIRGTEAFF
TRBV20-1	-	13	TRBJ2-5	few	TGCAGTGCCCAAGGGGACGGTCAAGAGACCCAGTACTTC	CSAQGDGQETQYF
TRBV20-1	TRBD2	16	TRBJ2-3	few	TGCAGTGCTAGACTCCCCGGGACTAGCTACACAGATACGCAGTATTTT	CSARLPGTSYTDTQYF
TRBV10-3	TRBD2	15	TRBJ2-5	few	TGTGCCATCAGTGAGGACACTAGCGGGGTGGAGACCCAGTACTTC	CAISEDTSGVETQYF
TRBV4-2	-	15	TRBJ1-5	few	TGTGCCAGCAGCCAAGAGAAGTGGGGCAATCAGCCCCAGCATTTT	CASSQEKWGNQPQHF
TRBV5-1	-	15	TRBJ2-1	few	TGCGCCAGCAGCATAATTGGAGAGTCCTACAATGAGCAGTTCTTC	CASSIIGESYNEQFF
TRBV30	-	12	TRBJ2-7	few	TGTGCCTGGAGTCGTGGGGGATACGAGCAGTACTTC	CAWSRGGYEQYF
TRBV20-1	TRBD2	16	TRBJ2-3	-	TGCAGTGCTAGAGTTCCCAGACTAGCGGGGGTGGATACGCAGTATTTT	CSARVPRLAGVDTQYF
TRBV12-3/TRBV12-4	-	16	TRBJ2-2	few	TGTGCCAGCAGACACACCGGGACTGGGAACACCGGGGAGCTGTTTTTT	CASRHTGTGNTGELFF
TRBV7-9	-	15	TRBJ2-7	few	TGTGCCAGCAGCCCCAAGGGGTCGCCGACCAACGAGCAGTACTTC	CASSPKGSPTNEQYF
TRBV5-1	-	12	TRBJ2-2	few	TGCGCCAGCAGCATAGTAGGAGGGGAGCTGTTTTTT	CASSIVGGELFF
TRBV20-1	-	17	TRBJ2-5	-	TGCAGTGCTCACCCGGGTCTAGGCGGGGCGTACCAAGAGACCCAGTACTTC	CSAHPGLGGAYQETQYF
TRBV24-1	TRBD2	16	TRBJ2-3	-	TGTGCCACCAGTGATCCCAGCGGGAGGGGCACAGATACGCAGTATTTT	CATSDPSGRGTDTQYF
TRBV6-2/TRBV6-3	TRBD2	14	TRBJ2-7	-	TGTGCCAGCAGTTATTCGATGACTAGCGTCGAGCAGTACTTC	CASSYSMTSVEQYF
TRBV12-3/TRBV12-4	-	14	TRBJ2-1	-	TGTGCCAGCAGTTTAGTGCAGATTGACAATGAGCAGTTCTTC	CASSLVQIDNEQFF
TRBV5-1	-	15	TRBJ2-7	few	TGCGCCAGCAGCTTGAGTGGACTTAACTCCTACGAGCAGTACTTC	CASSLSGLNSYEQYF
TRBV20-1	-	18	TRBJ2-4	once	TGCAGTGCTAGAATGGGGGGGCCGATGATCCTAGCCAAAAACATTCAGTACTTC	CSARMGGPMILAKNIQYF
TRBV20-1	-	13	TRBJ2-1	-	TGCAGTGCTAGCGGGAGCCCTAATTATGAGCAGTTCTTC	CSASGSPNYEQFF
TRBV12-3/TRBV12-4	-	14	TRBJ2-1	few	TGTGCCAGCAGTTCTCGGGACGGGTACAATGAGCAGTTCTTC	CASSSRDGYNEQFF
TRBV20-1	-	14	TRBJ2-7	-	TGCAGTGCTAGATCGGACCGGAGCTCCTACGAGCAGTACTTC	CSARSDRSSYEQYF
TRBV7-8	TRBD1	14	TRBJ2-1	-	TGTGCCAGCAGCGCGTCGCAGGGGGCGATAGGGCAGTTCTTC	CASSASQGAIGQFF
TRBV6-2/TRBV6-3	-	15	TRBJ2-7	-	TGTGCCAGCAGTCGCCCAACCAGCCCCACCTACGTGCAGTACTTC	CASSRPTSPTYVQYF
TRBV5-1	-	16	TRBJ2-3	-	TGCGCCAGCAGCTCGAGACCGGGGGTCGGCACAGATACGCAGTATTTT	CASSSRPGVGTDTQYF
TRBV5-1	TRBD2	16	TRBJ2-5	few	TGCGCCAGCAGCTTCGCCTCTAGCGGGAATCAAGAGACCCAGTACTTC	CASSFASSGNQETQYF
TRBV30	TRBD1	15	TRBJ2-3	-	TGTGCCTGGAGTAAGGGACAGGGAAGCACAGATACGCAGTATTTT	CAWSKGQGSTDTQYF
TRBV29-1	TRBD1	15	TRBJ2-2	many	TGCAGCGTTGGGAATAGGGACAGAATGACCGGGGAGCTGTTTTTT	CSVGNRDRMTGELFF
TRBV6-1	TRBD2	15	TRBJ2-2	few	TGTGCCAGCAGGACTCTAGCGGGAGCGTCCGGGGAGCTGTTTTTT	CASRTLAGASGELFF
TRBV20-1	-	12	TRBJ2-7	few	TGCAGTGTCCTGGTCGGGAGAGGGGAGCAGTACTTC	CSVLVGRGEQYF
TRBV20-1	-	12	TRBJ2-3	-	TGCAGTGCTACGGGGGACACAGATACGCAGTATTTT	CSATGDTDTQYF
TRBV12-3/TRBV12-4	TRBD2	16	TRBJ2-1	-	TGTGCCAGCACCGGTGGCGCTAGCGGAGTTGGGAATGAGCAGTTCTTC	CASTGGASGVGNEQFF
TRBV29-1	TRBD2	14	TRBJ2-1	-	TGCAGCGTCCTCGGACTAGCGGTCTACAATGAGCAGTTCTTC	CSVLGLAVYNEQFF
TRBV10-3	-	16	TRBJ2-2	-	TGTGCCATCAGTGAGGACAACCCAGCGGGCACCGGGGAGCTGTTTTTT	CAISEDNPAGTGELFF